This T cell receptor (beta chain) is from a study of T cells after yellow fever vaccination. Points from the study as a whole: Among primary-vaccination clones, most reappeared after the booster, at around 97% for CD4 and approximately 88% for CD8.

Comments on this clonotype: Its antigen is as yet unknown. A read error is possible here, since a much larger clone lies one base away.

Universal primer sites and UMIs were introduced during 5'RACE template-switching synthesis of TCR cDNA. TCRdb reprocessed the 5' RACE reads via MiXCR and lists one record per CDR3 protein. The table includes about 30,000 distinct CDR3 sequences, 4.4% detected once. CDR3 length: 14 residues. Germline CDR1 and CDR2: MNHEY and SVGEGT. The starting material was CD8+ T cells sorted from PBMCs, obtained 5 days after the yellow fever booster vaccination. The sequence was obtained from a man aged 30 to 39 who received the YFV17D yellow fever vaccine. This chain uses TRBV6-2 or TRBV6-3 with TRBJ2-7, with D tentatively TRBD2 (6 bases). CDR3 sequence (DNA): TGTGCCAGCAGTTATACTAGCCCCTCCTACCAGCAGTACTTC. It specifies CASSYTSPSYQQYF.